These T cell receptor beta chains were read from a single sample in a study of T cells after yellow fever vaccination. From the 5' RACE reads, TCRdb called clonotypes with MiXCR, one entry per CDR3 protein. The profile covers some 320,000 distinct CDR3 sequences, with 7.5% to 9% appearing a single time and about 20% taken by the ten largest. The specimen comprised PBMCs, sampled on the day of the first yellow fever vaccination. All receptors come from a young man who received the YFV17D yellow fever vaccine. Both conserved end residues are part of each CDR3. The D gene is left open where the match is weak. A row's size may be missing; if present it is once, few, many or a size class.

abundance: NA; j_gene: TRBJ2-7; d_gene: NA; v_gene: TRBV5-8; CDR3nt: TGTGCCAGCAGCAGCACCCGGGGGGCCGACGAGCAGTACTTC; CDR3aa: CASSSTRGADEQYF
abundance: few; j_gene: TRBJ2-5; d_gene: NA; v_gene: TRBV6-6; CDR3nt: TGTGCCAGCAGTTACACGGTTACAGGTACCCAGTACTTC; CDR3aa: CASSYTVTGTQYF
abundance: NA; j_gene: TRBJ1-2; d_gene: NA; v_gene: TRBV5-6; CDR3nt: TGTGCCACTGGGGGCAGCTATGGCTACACCTTC; CDR3aa: CATGGSYGYTF
abundance: NA; j_gene: TRBJ1-4; d_gene: NA; v_gene: TRBV11-2; CDR3nt: TGTGCCAGCAGCCCCCAAAGATCCCACGTAAAGGGTTATGGTGAAAAACTGTTTTTT; CDR3aa: CASSPQRSHVKGYGEKLFF
abundance: few; j_gene: TRBJ2-5; d_gene: TRBD1; v_gene: TRBV6-5; CDR3nt: TGTGCCAGCAGTTACCAAGGACAGGACAGTGATACCCAGTACTTC; CDR3aa: CASSYQGQDSDTQYF
abundance: few; j_gene: TRBJ1-2; d_gene: NA; v_gene: TRBV15; CDR3nt: TGTGCCACCAGCAGAGGTGGGGTTAAAGGCTACACCTTC; CDR3aa: CATSRGGVKGYTF
abundance: few; j_gene: TRBJ1-1; d_gene: NA; v_gene: TRBV7-6; CDR3nt: TGTGCCAGCAGCCCTCCCAGGGGAGTGAACACTGAAGCTTTCTTT; CDR3aa: CASSPPRGVNTEAFF
abundance: few; j_gene: TRBJ2-5; d_gene: NA; v_gene: TRBV2; CDR3nt: TGTGCCAGCAGTCCCGGACTGGTAAGGGAGACCCAGTACTTC; CDR3aa: CASSPGLVRETQYF
abundance: few; j_gene: TRBJ2-3; d_gene: NA; v_gene: TRBV9; CDR3nt: TGTGCCAGCAATCCCGGGGGATTGTATCCTACAGATACGCAGTATTTT; CDR3aa: CASNPGGLYPTDTQYF
abundance: few; j_gene: TRBJ1-2; d_gene: NA; v_gene: TRBV9; CDR3nt: TGTGCCAGCAGCGTATGGGCCGGGGGGCTTTCTACCTATGGCTACACCTTC; CDR3aa: CASSVWAGGLSTYGYTF
abundance: NA; j_gene: TRBJ1-1; d_gene: NA; v_gene: TRBV11-2; CDR3nt: TGTGCCGGCAGCTTGGGGGGTTACCCGAACACTGAAGCTTTCTTT; CDR3aa: CAGSLGGYPNTEAFF
abundance: few; j_gene: TRBJ1-5; d_gene: NA; v_gene: TRBV4-2; CDR3nt: TGTGCCAGCAGCCAAGAGGGGGGGCGCAGCAATCAGCCCCAGCATTTT; CDR3aa: CASSQEGGRSNQPQHF
abundance: few; j_gene: TRBJ1-1; d_gene: NA; v_gene: TRBV7-3; CDR3nt: TGTGCCAGCAGCTTAACTGGTGGCACCCTGGCCACTGAAGCTTTCTTT; CDR3aa: CASSLTGGTLATEAFF
abundance: many; j_gene: TRBJ2-2; d_gene: NA; v_gene: TRBV5-1; CDR3nt: TGCGCCAGCAGTTTGAGCACAGGATACACCGGGGAGCTGTTTTTT; CDR3aa: CASSLSTGYTGELFF
abundance: few; j_gene: TRBJ1-2; d_gene: NA; v_gene: TRBV5-1; CDR3nt: TGCGCCAGCAGCTTGCGAGCCGAGGGTGGCTACACCTTC; CDR3aa: CASSLRAEGGYTF
abundance: many; j_gene: TRBJ2-3; d_gene: NA; v_gene: TRBV5-5; CDR3nt: TGTGCCAGCAGGACCAGCGGACCCACAGATACGCAGTATTTT; CDR3aa: CASRTSGPTDTQYF
abundance: few; j_gene: TRBJ2-5; d_gene: NA; v_gene: TRBV24-1; CDR3nt: TGTGCCACCAGTGATTTTAATACACCCCGGGAGACCCAGTACTTC; CDR3aa: CATSDFNTPRETQYF
abundance: NA; j_gene: TRBJ2-3; d_gene: NA; v_gene: TRBV4-3; CDR3nt: TGCGCCAGCAGCCAAGATTTAAGGTCGGATACGCAGTATTTT; CDR3aa: CASSQDLRSDTQYF
abundance: many; j_gene: TRBJ2-7; d_gene: TRBD1; v_gene: TRBV6-2/TRBV6-3; CDR3nt: TGTGCCAGCAGTTATTACCCGGGACAGGGGTACTACGAGCAGTACTTC; CDR3aa: CASSYYPGQGYYEQYF
abundance: many; j_gene: TRBJ2-7; d_gene: TRBD2; v_gene: TRBV20-1; CDR3nt: TGCAGTGCTGGCAAAGCCGGACTAGCGGGCTACGAGCAGTACTTC; CDR3aa: CSAGKAGLAGYEQYF
abundance: few; j_gene: TRBJ1-2; d_gene: NA; v_gene: TRBV7-9; CDR3nt: TGTGCCAGCAGCTTAGGCCCCTCCGGGGAAATACATGGCTACACCTTC; CDR3aa: CASSLGPSGEIHGYTF
abundance: NA; j_gene: TRBJ1-1; d_gene: TRBD1; v_gene: TRBV6-5; CDR3nt: TGTGCCAGCAGTTATCAGGGGGCGGACACTGAAGTTTTCTTT; CDR3aa: CASSYQGADTEVFF
abundance: few; j_gene: TRBJ2-3; d_gene: TRBD2; v_gene: TRBV19; CDR3nt: TGTGCCAGTAGTCAGACAGCGGGGGTAGATACGCAGTATTTT; CDR3aa: CASSQTAGVDTQYF
abundance: many; j_gene: TRBJ2-7; d_gene: NA; v_gene: TRBV12-3/TRBV12-4; CDR3nt: TGTGCCAGCAGCCCCGGGAACACCTACGAGCAGTACTTC; CDR3aa: CASSPGNTYEQYF
abundance: many; j_gene: TRBJ2-5; d_gene: NA; v_gene: TRBV5-1; CDR3nt: TGCGCCAGCAGGGGGCTAACGGGGCAAGAGACCCAGTACTTC; CDR3aa: CASRGLTGQETQYF
abundance: few; j_gene: TRBJ2-1; d_gene: NA; v_gene: TRBV24-1; CDR3nt: TGTGCCACCAGTGATTTGCAACAGGGTATCAATGAGCAGTTCTTC; CDR3aa: CATSDLQQGINEQFF
abundance: once; j_gene: TRBJ1-5; d_gene: NA; v_gene: TRBV28; CDR3nt: TGTGCCAGCCCCCCCAGCAACACGGGACGGAGTTTGGTAAATCAGCCCCAGCATTTT; CDR3aa: CASPPSNTGRSLVNQPQHF
abundance: NA; j_gene: TRBJ2-1; d_gene: TRBD2; v_gene: TRBV9; CDR3nt: TGTGCCAGCAGCGTAGCTGGCGGGGGCTACAATGAGCAGTTCTTC; CDR3aa: CASSVAGGGYNEQFF
abundance: few; j_gene: TRBJ1-3; d_gene: TRBD1; v_gene: TRBV7-2; CDR3nt: TGTGCCAGCAGCCCTTCGACAGGGGCTGGAAACACCATATATTTT; CDR3aa: CASSPSTGAGNTIYF
abundance: few; j_gene: TRBJ2-3; d_gene: NA; v_gene: TRBV27; CDR3nt: TGTGCCAGCAGTCCAGGCGTTTCATTCACAGATACGCAGTATTTT; CDR3aa: CASSPGVSFTDTQYF
abundance: few; j_gene: TRBJ2-7; d_gene: NA; v_gene: TRBV6-2/TRBV6-3; CDR3nt: TGTGCCAGCAAGCGCAGGGAAGGGGGCGAGCAGTACTTC; CDR3aa: CASKRREGGEQYF
abundance: many; j_gene: TRBJ2-3; d_gene: NA; v_gene: TRBV15; CDR3nt: TGTGCCACCAGCCCCCGGGCAACGGGGGATACGCAGTATTTT; CDR3aa: CATSPRATGDTQYF
abundance: NA; j_gene: TRBJ1-1; d_gene: TRBD1; v_gene: TRBV5-1; CDR3nt: TGCGCCAGCAGCTTGGAGGGGGCCAGGAACACTGAAGCTTTCTTT; CDR3aa: CASSLEGARNTEAFF
abundance: NA; j_gene: TRBJ1-1; d_gene: NA; v_gene: TRBV6-1; CDR3nt: TGTGCCAGCAGAGTACAGTTGTGGAACACTGAAGCTTTCTTT; CDR3aa: CASRVQLWNTEAFF
abundance: NA; j_gene: TRBJ2-6; d_gene: NA; v_gene: TRBV6-1; CDR3nt: TGTGCCAGCACAGAAGACGGGTTCTCTGGGGCCAACGTCCTGACTTTC; CDR3aa: CASTEDGFSGANVLTF
abundance: few; j_gene: TRBJ2-3; d_gene: NA; v_gene: TRBV4-2; CDR3nt: TGTGCCAGCAGCCGGGGGGTGGCTAGCTATAAAAGAACAGATACGCAGTATTTT; CDR3aa: CASSRGVASYKRTDTQYF
abundance: few; j_gene: TRBJ1-5; d_gene: NA; v_gene: TRBV19; CDR3nt: TGTGCCAGTAGTATTTATGACAGTAGCAATCAGCCCCAGCATTTT; CDR3aa: CASSIYDSSNQPQHF
abundance: few; j_gene: TRBJ1-1; d_gene: TRBD1; v_gene: TRBV5-1; CDR3nt: TGCGCCAGCAGCATTCGTCCCGGGACAGGGTTGAACACTGAAGCTTTCTTT; CDR3aa: CASSIRPGTGLNTEAFF
abundance: NA; j_gene: TRBJ2-7; d_gene: TRBD2; v_gene: TRBV7-6; CDR3nt: TGTGCCAGCAGCTTAGGGGGACTAGCGGACTACGAGCAGTACTTC; CDR3aa: CASSLGGLADYEQYF
abundance: NA; j_gene: TRBJ2-7; d_gene: TRBD2; v_gene: TRBV6-5; CDR3nt: TGTGCCAGCAGTTGGACTAGCGGGGGGCAGGACGAGCAGTACTTC; CDR3aa: CASSWTSGGQDEQYF
abundance: few; j_gene: TRBJ2-4; d_gene: NA; v_gene: TRBV4-3; CDR3nt: TGCGCCAGCAGCCAAGAGATGAGCGACATTCAGTACTTC; CDR3aa: CASSQEMSDIQYF
abundance: NA; j_gene: TRBJ2-1; d_gene: NA; v_gene: TRBV7-2; CDR3nt: TGTGCCAGCAGCTTACAACGGGGTATGGGCAATGAGCAGTTCTTC; CDR3aa: CASSLQRGMGNEQFF
abundance: many; j_gene: TRBJ1-1; d_gene: NA; v_gene: TRBV6-1; CDR3nt: TGTGCCAGCACCCGAAACACTGAAGCTTTCTTT; CDR3aa: CASTRNTEAFF
abundance: few; j_gene: TRBJ1-4; d_gene: NA; v_gene: TRBV11-2; CDR3nt: TGTGCCAGCAGCCCCTATCAGAGCAGGGGAGTTGAAAAACTGTTTTTT; CDR3aa: CASSPYQSRGVEKLFF
abundance: many; j_gene: TRBJ2-2; d_gene: NA; v_gene: TRBV5-1; CDR3nt: TGCGCCAGCAGCTTGGATCCTAGCGCCGGGGAGCTGTTTTTT; CDR3aa: CASSLDPSAGELFF
abundance: NA; j_gene: TRBJ2-1; d_gene: NA; v_gene: TRBV7-9; CDR3nt: TGTGCCAGCAGCTTACCGCGGATGAAATACAATGAGCAGTTCTTC; CDR3aa: CASSLPRMKYNEQFF
abundance: few; j_gene: TRBJ2-3; d_gene: NA; v_gene: TRBV11-1; CDR3nt: TGTGCCAGCAACATCGGGGCCTCCACAGATACGCAGTATTTT; CDR3aa: CASNIGASTDTQYF
abundance: NA; j_gene: TRBJ2-1; d_gene: NA; v_gene: TRBV4-2; CDR3nt: TGTGCCAGCAGCCAAGAGGGTGGGAACTCCTACAATGAGCAGTTCTTC; CDR3aa: CASSQEGGNSYNEQFF
abundance: few; j_gene: TRBJ2-7; d_gene: NA; v_gene: TRBV3-1; CDR3nt: TGTGCCAGCAGCGAAACCCAGGTCCACGAGCAGTACTTC; CDR3aa: CASSETQVHEQYF
abundance: many; j_gene: TRBJ2-5; d_gene: NA; v_gene: TRBV19; CDR3nt: TGTGCCACTTCGACAGGATACCAAGAGACCCAGTACTTC; CDR3aa: CATSTGYQETQYF
abundance: many; j_gene: TRBJ2-4; d_gene: NA; v_gene: TRBV6-2/TRBV6-3; CDR3nt: TGTGCCAGCATGGACCCGGTGCGTAAAAACATTCAGTACTTC; CDR3aa: CASMDPVRKNIQYF
abundance: NA; j_gene: TRBJ2-1; d_gene: NA; v_gene: TRBV21-1; CDR3nt: TGTGCCAGCAGCAAAGCCCCTAGCGGGGGGGCTTGGGAGCAGTTCTTC; CDR3aa: CASSKAPSGGAWEQFF
abundance: NA; j_gene: TRBJ1-1; d_gene: NA; v_gene: TRBV7-9; CDR3nt: TGTGCCAGCAGCTCCCGTAGGACACCTAACACTGAAGCTTTCTTT; CDR3aa: CASSSRRTPNTEAFF
abundance: many; j_gene: TRBJ2-1; d_gene: NA; v_gene: TRBV20-1; CDR3nt: TGCAGTGCTTCGACCTCAGCCGATGAGCAGTTCTTC; CDR3aa: CSASTSADEQFF
abundance: NA; j_gene: TRBJ1-2; d_gene: NA; v_gene: TRBV7-2; CDR3nt: TGTGCCAGCAGCTTAGACAGGGACAACCCGTGGGGCTACACCTTC; CDR3aa: CASSLDRDNPWGYTF
abundance: NA; j_gene: TRBJ2-1; d_gene: TRBD1; v_gene: TRBV27; CDR3nt: TGTGCCAGCACCCAGGGGGCCAGCTCCTACAATGAGCAGTTCTTC; CDR3aa: CASTQGASSYNEQFF
abundance: many; j_gene: TRBJ1-2; d_gene: TRBD1; v_gene: TRBV20-1; CDR3nt: TGCAGTGCCCGTCCCGGGACAGGCCCAGCTAACTATGGCTACACCTTC; CDR3aa: CSARPGTGPANYGYTF
abundance: many; j_gene: TRBJ1-1; d_gene: NA; v_gene: TRBV4-3; CDR3nt: TGCGCCAGCAGCCAAGATCCCCAGGGGTACACTGAAGCTTTCTTT; CDR3aa: CASSQDPQGYTEAFF
abundance: few; j_gene: TRBJ1-5; d_gene: NA; v_gene: TRBV5-5; CDR3nt: TGTGCCAGCAGCTCCGGACGGGAGAATCTGGGGGTGGCCCAGCATTTT; CDR3aa: CASSSGRENLGVAQHF